Sequencing of this TCR beta chain was carried out in a study of blood T cell repertoires in COVID-19. Sequenced by immunoSEQ multiplex PCR; TCRdb stores in-frame clones only, minus some. Altogether fewer than 250,000 clones are present, around 84% being singletons, with the ten largest covering just under 1%. Trimming shortened V by 1 base and J by 11 bases, and 18 bases separated the two germline ends. Germline V gene lookup returns CDR1 SGHRS and CDR2 YFSETQ. The CDR3 covers 14 residues. This rearrangement joins TRBV5-1 to TRBJ1-1; D might be TRBD1 (6 bases). The receptor was isolated from a man aged 35-49 years with acute or convalescent COVID-19. The material sequenced was peripheral blood. CDR3 residues: CASSLYAGAQVAFF. CDR3 sequence (DNA): TGCGCCAGCAGCTTGTATGCAGGGGCGCAGGTCGCTTTCTTT.